Following are 23 T cell receptor beta chains from one sample sequenced in a study of T cells in Graves' hyperthyroidism and ophthalmopathy. Authors of the study amplified TCR beta CDR3 regions from RNA transcripts. The HTBI set primed first-round TCR CDR3 RT-PCR. TCRdb re-derived calls from the multiplex PCR reads in MiXCR, one entry per CDR3 protein. The table shows under 350,000 distinct CDR3 sequences, with around a fifth occurring only once. Specimen: blood. These TCRs come from a woman between 50 and 59 years old with Graves' hyperthyroidism.

The genes are TRBV4-1 and TRBJ2-7; 10 nucleotides align to TRBD2. J lost 4 bases, V lost 2 bases, and 5 bases had no gene match. Germline V gives CDR1 MGHRA, CDR2 YSYEKL. The CDR3 covers 15 residues. This chain's CDR3 is CASSQLAGVGYEQYF. The CDR3 bases are TGCGCCAGCAGCCAACTAGCGGGAGTTGGGTACGAGCAGTACTTC.

The chain links TRBV2 to TRBJ2-7; the match to TRBD2 covers 10 bases. Germline assignment: CDR1 SNHLY and CDR2 FYNNEI. J lost 3 bases, V lost 0 bases, and 2 bases had no gene match. This CDR3 region has 15 residues. CDR3 in DNA: TGTGCCAGCAGTGAAGCGCGGACTAGCGGCTACGAGCAGTACTTC. This gives the protein CASSEARTSGYEQYF.

A few counts support this clonotype. The rearrangement joins TRBV20-1 to TRBJ2-7, with 11 bases lining up with TRBD1. The junction had 5 bases not matched to a gene; V was cut back by 4 bases and J by 3 bases. The CDR3 is made up of 14 amino acids. The germline V gene encodes CDR1 DFQATT and CDR2 SNEGSKA (reference sequence). This CDR3 reads CSATTGTGGYEQYF. The CDR3 DNA reads as TGCAGTGCTACCACCGGGACAGGGGGCTACGAGCAGTACTTC.

This clonotype has only a few counts. The J gene is TRBJ1-1, the V gene TRBV10-3; TRBD1 might be the D (5 bases). Germline CDR1 and CDR2: ENHRY and SYGVKD. This CDR3 region has 15 residues. V was trimmed by 1 base and J by 1 base, leaving 10 bases between them. The DNA for the CDR3 is TGTGCCATCAGTGAGTTGGACAACCGGAACACTGAAGCTTTCTTT. Translating it yields CAISELDNRNTEAFF.

The chain recombines TRBV28 with TRBJ2-7; 7 bases map to TRBD1. The CDR3 has 12 residues. Germline lookup yields CDR1 MDHEN and CDR2 SYDVKM. The V and J ends lost 7 bases and 4 bases, in that order; junction bases with no gene match: 4. CDR3 in DNA: TGTGCCAGCACGGACAGGCAGTACGAGCAGTACTTC. Its translation: CASTDRQYEQYF.

There are many counts of this clonotype. The chain employs TRBV6-1 and TRBJ2-6; D not resolved. Looked up from germline, CDR1 is MNHNS and CDR2 is SASEGT. The CDR3 totals 16 residues. V was shortened by 1 base and J by 0 bases, with 7 bases between the two germline ends. In nucleotides, the CDR3 is TGTGCCAGCAGTGAAGAAGGTATCTCTGGGGCCAACGTCCTGACTTTC. Protein product: CASSEEGISGANVLTF.

With regard to this clonotype: A much larger clone differs from this one at a single base, so this may be a read error. This chain connects TRBV6-5 to TRBJ1-5, with 12 nucleotides matching TRBD1. CDR1 and CDR2 from the germline V gene are MNHEY and SVGAGI. CDR3 length equals 18 residues. The CDR3 here is CASSYRGGTGGKDQPRHF. CDR3 nucleotide sequence: TGTGCCAGCAGTTACAGGGGCGGGACAGGGGGCAAGGATCAGCCCCGGCATTTT.

The chain couples TRBV7-8 to TRBJ1-5, with D possibly being TRBD1 (6 bases). The CDR3 loop spans 16 amino acids. The V gene's germline CDR1 is SGHVS and CDR2 FQNEAQ. V gave up 1 base and J gave up 2 bases, with 12 bases separating them. The CDR3 loop is CASSLVGAGGNQPQHF. CDR3 in DNA: TGTGCCAGCAGCTTAGTGGGGGCCGGTGGCAATCAGCCCCAGCATTTT.

Many counts were recorded for this clonotype. The chain is built from TRBV3-1 and TRBJ1-2, with unresolved D. The CDR3 spans 12 residues. Trimming pared 1 base from V and 8 bases from J, leaving 8 bases between. In germline, CDR1 is LGHDT, CDR2 YNNKEL (reference sequence). CDR3 region: CASSQGSLGYTF. CDR3 in DNA: TGTGCCAGCAGCCAAGGCAGCTTAGGCTACACCTTC. The whole variable domain, filled in from reference TRBV3-1 and TRBJ1-2, reads DTAVSQTPKYLVTQMGNDKSIKCEQNLGHDTMYWYKQDSKKFLKIMFSYNNKELIINETVPNRFSPKSPDKAHLNLHINSLELGDSAVYFCASSQGSLGYTFGSGTRLTVV.

In this sample, this clonotype turned up many times. V usage is TRBV2 and J usage is TRBJ2-7; D ambiguous. The CDR3 covers 13 residues. Trimming left V 6 bases short and J 3 bases short, with 12 bases between. Germline values: CDR1 SNHLY, CDR2 FYNNEI. The CDR3 nucleotides are TGTGCCAGCAGATGGACGGACCGCTACGAGCAGTACTTC. Amino acids: CASRWTDRYEQYF.

This chain joins TRBV10-3 and TRBJ1-1; D is possibly TRBD1 (5 bases). The CDR3 has 15 amino acids. Germline values: CDR1 ENHRY, CDR2 SYGVKD. Deletions cut 10 bases from V and 0 bases from J, with 18 bases between. CDR3: CASVRDGGMNTEAFF. The CDR3 coding sequence is TGTGCCAGCGTCCGGGACGGAGGTATGAACACTGAAGCTTTCTTT.

This clonotype was counted between two and nine times. V gene TRBV9 combines with J gene TRBJ2-1; D is unclear. The V end was cut by 7 bases, the J end by 0 bases, with 14 bases between. This CDR3 spans 15 amino acids. Per germline, CDR1 SGDLS and CDR2 YYNGEE. The CDR3: CASGLRAASYNEQFF. As DNA, the CDR3 is TGTGCCAGCGGCTTAAGGGCAGCCTCCTACAATGAGCAGTTCTTC.

This clonotype has a handful of counts. The rearrangement uses TRBV3-1 and TRBJ1-5, with D unresolved. The CDR3 consists of 14 residues. Trimming removed 4 bases at V and 7 bases at J, with 14 bases between. Germline CDR1 and CDR2: LGHDT and YNNKEL (reference sequence). In DNA form, the CDR3 reads TGTGCCAGCAGCCTTGGAGGCGGGCCACAGCCCCAGCATTTT. Its protein product is CASSLGGGPQPQHF.

The chain is built from TRBV9 and TRBJ1-2; D remains unclear. Germline CDR1 reads SGDLS; CDR2 reads YYNGEE. The CDR3 is 13 residues long. V lost 4 bases, J lost 5 bases, and 12 bases lay in between. The CDR3 bases are TGTGCCAGCAGCCCCGAGGGAGGGTATGGCTACACCTTC. This encodes CASSPEGGYGYTF.

J is TRBJ2-3 and V is TRBV18; 12 bases match TRBD2. V shed 4 bases and J 0 bases; nucleotides not matched to a gene: 8. The CDR3 is 18 amino acids. Germline-derived CDR1 and CDR2 are KGHSH and LQKENI. CDR3 amino acids: CASSRTSGGTSSTDTQYF. CDR3 in DNA: TGTGCCAGCTCACGCACTAGCGGGGGGACCTCCAGCACAGATACGCAGTATTTT.

This clonotype was counted only a few times. A clone one base away is much larger, so this may be a read error. This chain links TRBV4-1 with TRBJ2-3; D unresolved. The CDR3 contains 14 residues. V lost 0 bases and J lost 2, with 6 bases in between. Germline V gene lookup returns CDR1 MGHRA and CDR2 YSYEKL. The CDR3 DNA is TGCGCCAGCAGCCAAGAGTTAGTCACAGATACGCAGTATTTT. Protein: CASSQELVTDTQYF.

This clonotype was observed a handful of times. The V and J genes are TRBV19 and TRBJ1-5; D gene unclear. With 6 bases removed from V and 3 bases from J, the gap between germline ends came to 12 bases. This CDR3 region has 14 residues. The germline V gene encodes CDR1 LNHDA and CDR2 SQIVND (reference sequence). As DNA, the CDR3 is TGTGCCAGTAGGGGCCGACGGCCCAATCAGCCCCAGCATTTT. Translating gives CASRGRRPNQPQHF.

Ten or more counts support this clonotype. This chain joins TRBV7-8 and TRBJ2-5, with TRBD2 matching 15 bases. CDR3 size: 15 residues. V shed 8 bases and J 4 bases; nucleotides not matched to a gene: 5. From germline, CDR1 is SGHVS and CDR2 FQNEAQ. CDR3 protein: CASGGTSGGIETQYF. CDR3 DNA sequence: TGTGCCAGCGGTGGGACTAGCGGGGGGATAGAGACCCAGTACTTC.

This clonotype was seen more than once but under ten times. This chain joins TRBV7-8 and TRBJ1-6; no definite D call. Trimming stripped 3 bases from V and 0 bases from J, with 9 bases between. Germline CDR1 reads SGHVS; CDR2 reads FQNEAQ. This CDR3 region has 16 residues. The CDR3 DNA follows: TGTGCCAGCAGCTTTGGCAGACCCTCCTATAATTCACCCCTCCACTTT. This translates into CASSFGRPSYNSPLHF. The variable domain in full, completed from reference TRBV7-8 and TRBJ1-6, reads GAGVSQSPRYKVAKRGQDVALRCDPISGHVSLFWYQQALGQGPEFLTYFQNEAQLDKSGLPSDRFFAERPEGSVSTLKIQRTQQEDSAVYLCASSFGRPSYNSPLHFGNGTRLTVT.

The rearrangement joins TRBV4-1 to TRBJ1-1, with a tentative D call TRBD1 (5 bases). Germline CDR1 reads MGHRA; CDR2 reads YSYEKL. The V and J ends lost 5 bases and 1 base respectively, with 11 bases between them. The CDR3 contains 14 residues. CDR3 bases: TGCGCCAGCAGCGTCGAGGGGACGAACACTGAAGCTTTCTTT. Translated: CASSVEGTNTEAFF.

This clonotype showed up many times. The CDR3 nucleotides read TGTGCCAGCAGTTACAGGTTGGCGGGAGTAAGTGGAAATGAGCAGTTCTTC. It specifies CASSYRLAGVSGNEQFF. The rearrangement uses TRBV6-5 and TRBJ2-1, with 7 nucleotides matching TRBD2. CDR1 is MNHEY and CDR2 is SVGAGI in the germline V gene. This CDR3 spans 17 amino acids. The trim removed 2 bases at V and 7 bases at J, leaving 14 bases unmatched.

This clonotype was detected many times. The V gene is TRBV4-1, the J gene TRBJ2-7, with TRBD2 as a possible D gene (5 bases). The germline CDR1 and CDR2 sequences are MGHRA and YSYEKL. V gave up 3 bases and J gave up 2 bases, with 17 bases separating them. The CDR3 length is 16 residues. CDR3 loop: CASSQEVTPATYEQYF. The DNA of the CDR3 is TGCGCCAGCAGCCAGGAGGTGACCCCGGCTACCTACGAGCAGTACTTC.

This clonotype was picked up many times. V usage is TRBV6-1 and J usage is TRBJ2-2; a weak D match, TRBD2 (6 bases). This CDR3 spans 14 amino acids. Deletions cut 5 bases from V and 5 bases from J, with 12 bases between. The germline V gene has CDR1 MNHNS and CDR2 SASEGT. The CDR3: CASSRLGETGELFF. In DNA, the CDR3 is TGTGCCAGCAGTAGACTAGGAGAAACCGGGGAGCTGTTTTTT.